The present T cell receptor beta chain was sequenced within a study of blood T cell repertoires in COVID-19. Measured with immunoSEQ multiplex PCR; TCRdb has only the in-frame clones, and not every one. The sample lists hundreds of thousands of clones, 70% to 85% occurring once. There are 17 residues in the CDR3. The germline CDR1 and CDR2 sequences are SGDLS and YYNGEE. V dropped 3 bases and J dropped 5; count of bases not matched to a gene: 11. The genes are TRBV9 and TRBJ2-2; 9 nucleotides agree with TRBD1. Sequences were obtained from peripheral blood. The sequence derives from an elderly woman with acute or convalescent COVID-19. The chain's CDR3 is CASSALPGQGRTGELFF. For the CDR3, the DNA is TGTGCCAGCAGCGCCCTCCCGGGACAGGGACGGACCGGGGAGCTGTTTTTT.